This is a list of T cell receptor beta chains from one sample in a study of cytomegalovirus exposure and HLA in healthy donors. Produced via immunoSEQ multiplex PCR; TCRdb's table is partial and in-frame only. The sample has 170,000 or so clones, about three quarters seen once. The material sequenced was PBMCs. Source of these receptors: a woman between 45 and 60 years old in good health and CMV-seropositive. Each CDR3 is given with its conserved first and last residue. Each record gives: clone size, J gene, D gene, V gene, CDR3 protein, CDR3 DNA. The D gene is left open where the match is weak. Expanded clones are given a class, and other clones once, few, many or no size at all.

-,TRBJ2-2,TRBD2,TRBV30,CAWTSGGGDTGELFF,TGTGCCTGGACTAGCGGGGGGGGCGACACCGGGGAGCTGTTTTTT
-,TRBJ2-5,TRBD1,TRBV9,CASSIQGAGETQYF,TGTGCCAGCAGCATACAGGGGGCGGGAGAGACCCAGTACTTC
-,TRBJ1-2,-,TRBV30,CAWRHRELWYGYTF,TGTGCCTGGAGACACAGGGAATTATGGTATGGCTACACCTTC
-,TRBJ1-2,TRBD1,TRBV5-1,CASSLGGTNYGYTF,TGCGCCAGCAGCCTAGGGGGCACGAACTATGGCTACACCTTC
-,TRBJ2-1,-,TRBV7-2,CASSYNQGTLGRVF,TGTGCCAGCAGCTACAACCAAGGGACACTAGGGCGGGTCTTC
-,TRBJ2-3,TRBD2,TRBV7-8,CASSYLREGSTDTQYF,TGTGCCAGCAGCTATTTACGGGAGGGCAGCACAGATACGCAGTATTTT
-,TRBJ1-5,-,TRBV6-5,CASSGGGDSEPQHF,TGTGCCAGCAGTGGGGGCGGTGATTCCGAGCCCCAGCATTTT
-,TRBJ2-7,TRBD2,TRBV14,CASSAGTSRALYEQYF,TGTGCCAGCAGCGCCGGGACTAGTAGGGCCCTCTACGAGCAGTACTTC
-,TRBJ1-4,-,TRBV5-1,CASTGDTLREKLFF,TGCGCCAGCACCGGGGACACCCTTCGTGAAAAACTGTTTTTT
-,TRBJ2-1,TRBD2,TRBV27,CASRITSGGAFNEQFF,TGTGCCAGCAGAATCACTAGCGGGGGGGCCTTCAATGAGCAGTTCTTC
-,TRBJ2-5,TRBD1,TRBV7-6,CASSLDRGETQYF,TGTGCCAGCAGCTTAGACAGGGGTGAGACCCAGTACTTC
-,TRBJ1-1,-,TRBV19,CASTLTDNTEAFF,TGTGCCAGTACTCTGACAGATAACACTGAAGCTTTCTTT
-,TRBJ2-2,TRBD1,TRBV5-6,CASSFGTGGSTGELFF,TGTGCCAGCAGCTTCGGAACAGGGGGTTCCACCGGGGAGCTGTTTTTT
-,TRBJ2-7,-,TRBV25-1,CASSEAGTGFSYEQYF,TGTGCCAGCAGTGAAGCTGGAACAGGGTTTTCCTACGAGCAGTACTTC
-,TRBJ2-3,TRBD1,TRBV28,CASSPTGIGVDTQYF,TGTGCCAGCAGCCCGACAGGGATTGGCGTGGATACGCAGTATTTT
few,TRBJ2-7,TRBD1,TRBV9,CASSVEGTAPYEQYF,TGTGCCAGCAGCGTAGAAGGGACAGCCCCCTACGAGCAGTACTTC
-,TRBJ1-3,TRBD1,TRBV29-1,CSVEEGAGTDSGNTIYF,TGCAGCGTTGAAGAAGGGGCCGGGACAGACTCTGGAAACACCATATATTTT
-,TRBJ2-5,TRBD1,TRBV9,CASSVEGAGRETQYF,TGTGCCAGCAGCGTAGAGGGGGCCGGTAGGGAGACCCAGTACTTC
-,TRBJ2-6,TRBD1,TRBV11-3,CASSFDTGGSGANVLTF,TGTGCCAGCAGCTTTGATACAGGGGGCTCTGGGGCCAACGTCCTGACTTTC
-,TRBJ2-1,TRBD2,TRBV28,CASSHALSGRAYNEQFF,TGTGCCAGCAGCCACGCCCTAAGCGGGAGGGCCTACAATGAGCAGTTCTTC
-,TRBJ2-6,TRBD1,TRBV29-1,CSVGATGAYTGANVLTF,TGCAGCGTTGGGGCCACAGGGGCGTACACTGGGGCCAACGTCCTGACTTTC
-,TRBJ1-2,-,TRBV6-6,CASRQPDSYGYTF,TGTGCCAGCAGACAGCCCGACAGCTATGGCTACACCTTC
-,TRBJ2-5,TRBD1,TRBV13,CASSFRQGSTQYF,TGTGCCAGCAGCTTCCGACAGGGGTCGACCCAGTACTTC
-,TRBJ2-1,-,TRBV15,CATSRDSGSYNEQFF,TGTGCCACCAGCAGAGATAGCGGCTCCTACAATGAGCAGTTCTTC
-,TRBJ1-5,-,TRBV7-9,CASSVDGDQPQHF,TGTGCCAGCAGCGTTGACGGAGATCAGCCCCAGCATTTT
-,TRBJ2-1,TRBD2,TRBV19,CASMGLAGDSYYNEQFF,TGTGCCAGTATGGGACTAGCGGGAGACAGCTACTACAATGAGCAGTTCTTC
-,TRBJ1-4,TRBD1,TRBV9,CASSIGGADEKLFF,TGTGCCAGCAGCATAGGGGGCGCGGATGAAAAACTGTTTTTT
once,TRBJ2-7,TRBD1,TRBV7-6,CASSRGQGVYYEQYF,TGTGCCAGCAGCCGGGGACAGGGGGTCTACTACGAGCAGTACTTC
-,TRBJ2-5,-,TRBV7-3,CASRERAGETQYF,TGTGCCTCTCGAGAGAGGGCGGGGGAGACCCAGTACTTC
-,TRBJ2-1,-,TRBV18,CASSPPSGGPYNEQFF,TGTGCCAGCTCACCACCGTCGGGGGGCCCCTACAATGAGCAGTTCTTC
few,TRBJ1-1,-,TRBV7-9,CASSLPQRHLNTEAFF,TGTGCCAGCAGCTTACCTCAGAGACATTTGAACACTGAAGCTTTCTTT
-,TRBJ2-7,TRBD1,TRBV27,CASSWDRAPNEQYF,TGTGCCAGCAGTTGGGACAGGGCCCCCAACGAGCAGTACTTC
few,TRBJ2-2,-,TRBV27,CASSFRTVLNTGELFF,TGTGCCAGCAGTTTCCGAACTGTACTAAACACCGGGGAGCTGTTTTTT
few,TRBJ1-3,TRBD1,TRBV28,CASSLPSDRVNTIYF,TGTGCCAGCAGCTTACCCTCTGACAGGGTAAACACCATATATTTT
-,TRBJ1-1,-,TRBV30,CAWRGGREVAEAFF,TGTGCCTGGAGGGGAGGCAGGGAAGTCGCCGAAGCTTTCTTT
-,TRBJ1-3,-,TRBV4-3,CASSQEGGGNTIYF,TGCGCCAGCAGCCAAGAGGGGGGTGGAAACACCATATATTTT
-,TRBJ1-3,-,TRBV6-7,CASSCSTSLSGNTIYF,TGTGCCAGCAGTTGCTCCACTTCTCTCTCTGGAAACACCATATATTTT
few,TRBJ2-7,-,TRBV5-4,CASSLGLLSSYEQYF,TGTGCCAGCAGCTTGGGTCTCCTGAGCTCCTACGAGCAGTACTTC
-,TRBJ1-5,-,TRBV19,CASSRGEGNQPQHF,TGTGCCAGTAGTCGGGGGGAAGGCAATCAGCCCCAGCATTTT
-,TRBJ1-5,-,TRBV6-1,CASSEETLVGRQPQHF,TGTGCCAGCAGTGAAGAGACATTAGTGGGCCGGCAGCCCCAGCATTTT
-,TRBJ2-1,TRBD2,TRBV19,CASSISGTYNEQFF,TGTGCCAGTAGTATTAGCGGGACGTACAATGAGCAGTTCTTC